This T cell receptor beta chain was recorded in a study of neurological immune-mediated disorders. TCRdb reprocessed the 5' RACE reads with MiXCR, giving one entry per CDR3 protein. The sample contains some 28,000 distinct CDR3 sequences, 6.6% of which appear only once. The germline gives CDR1 MNHNY, CDR2 SVGAGI (reference sequence). Losses at the gene ends were 0 bases for V and 3 bases for J; bases not matched to a gene: 12. The CDR3 runs to 18 residues. This clonotype was observed many times. The sequence was collected from a woman aged 45-65 years in good health. V usage is TRBV6-6 and J usage is TRBJ1-1; 8 positions agree with TRBD1. Material: PBMCs. The CDR3 region is CASSYSPRLTGVDTEAFF. The CDR3 nucleotides read TGTGCCAGCAGTTACTCTCCCCGCCTGACAGGGGTTGACACTGAAGCTTTCTTT.